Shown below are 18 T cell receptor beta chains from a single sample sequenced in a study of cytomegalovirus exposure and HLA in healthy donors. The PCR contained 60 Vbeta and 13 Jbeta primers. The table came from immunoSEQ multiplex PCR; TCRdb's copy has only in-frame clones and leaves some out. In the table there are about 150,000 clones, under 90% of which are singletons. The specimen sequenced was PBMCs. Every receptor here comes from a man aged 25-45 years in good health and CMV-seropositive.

The CDR3 spells CASRGQGVGEQYF. CDR3 bases: TGTGCCAGCAGGGGACAGGGGGTCGGGGAGCAGTACTTC. The chain couples TRBV25-1 to TRBJ2-7, with 11 bases matching TRBD1. Germline CDR1 and CDR2: MGHDK and SYGVNS. The trim removed 6 bases at V and 7 bases at J, leaving 5 bases unmatched. The CDR3 runs to 13 residues.

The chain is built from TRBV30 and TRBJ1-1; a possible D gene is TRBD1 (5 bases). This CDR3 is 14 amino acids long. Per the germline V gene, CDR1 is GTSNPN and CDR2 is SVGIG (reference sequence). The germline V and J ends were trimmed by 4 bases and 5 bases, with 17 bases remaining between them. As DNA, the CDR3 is TGTGCCTGGACTAACAACCCGACAGATACTGAAGCTTTCTTT. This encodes CAWTNNPTDTEAFF.

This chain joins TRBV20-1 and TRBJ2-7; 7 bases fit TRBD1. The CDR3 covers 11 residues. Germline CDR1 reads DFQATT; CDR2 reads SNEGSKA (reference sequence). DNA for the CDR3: TGCAGCATGACAGGGTCCTACGAGCAGTACTTC. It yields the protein CSMTGSYEQYF.

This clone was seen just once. The CDR3: CASSQVLAGYYEQYF. The CDR3 nucleotides read TGCGCCAGCAGCCAAGTACTAGCGGGTTACTACGAGCAGTACTTC. The gene calls are TRBV4-3 and TRBJ2-7, with 9 bases lining up with TRBD2. Germline V CDR1 and CDR2: LGHNA, YSLEER. The CDR3 totals 15 residues. V lost 1 base to trimming and J lost 3 bases; unmatched junction nucleotides: 4.

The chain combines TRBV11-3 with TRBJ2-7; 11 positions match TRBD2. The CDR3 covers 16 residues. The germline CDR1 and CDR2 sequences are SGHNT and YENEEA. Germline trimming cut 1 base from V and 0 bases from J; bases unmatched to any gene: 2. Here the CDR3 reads CASSLGLAGSSYEQYF. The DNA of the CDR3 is TGTGCCAGCAGCTTAGGACTAGCGGGGAGCTCCTACGAGCAGTACTTC.

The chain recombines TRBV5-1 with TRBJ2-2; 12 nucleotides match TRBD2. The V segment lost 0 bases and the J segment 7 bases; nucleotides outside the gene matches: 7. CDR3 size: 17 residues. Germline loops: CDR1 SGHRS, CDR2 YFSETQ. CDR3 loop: CASSLEPSGGASGELFF. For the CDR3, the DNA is TGCGCCAGCAGCTTGGAACCTAGCGGGGGGGCTAGCGGGGAGCTGTTTTTT.

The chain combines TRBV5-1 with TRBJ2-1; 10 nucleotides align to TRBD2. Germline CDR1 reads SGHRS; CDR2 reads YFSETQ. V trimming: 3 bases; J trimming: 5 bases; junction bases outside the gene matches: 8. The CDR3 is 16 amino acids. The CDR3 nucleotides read TGCGCCAGCAGCTCCGAGACTAGCGGGCCGAACAATGAGCAGTTCTTC. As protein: CASSSETSGPNNEQFF.

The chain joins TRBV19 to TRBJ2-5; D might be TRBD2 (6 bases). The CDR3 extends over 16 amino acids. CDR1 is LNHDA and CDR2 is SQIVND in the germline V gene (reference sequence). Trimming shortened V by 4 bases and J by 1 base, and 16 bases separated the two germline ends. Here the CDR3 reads CASSTLGGPAQETQYF. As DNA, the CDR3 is TGTGCCAGTAGTACCCTGGGGGGACCGGCCCAAGAGACCCAGTACTTC. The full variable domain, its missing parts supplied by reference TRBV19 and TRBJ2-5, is DGGITQSPKYLFRKEGQNVTLSCEQNLNHDAMYWYRQDPGQGLRLIYYSQIVNDFQKGDIAEGYSVSREKKESFPLTVTSAQKNPTAFYLCASSTLGGPAQETQYFGPGTRLLVL.

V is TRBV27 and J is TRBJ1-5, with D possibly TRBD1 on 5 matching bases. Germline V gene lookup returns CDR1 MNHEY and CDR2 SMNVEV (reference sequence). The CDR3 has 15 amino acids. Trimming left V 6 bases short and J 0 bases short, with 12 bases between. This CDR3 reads CASRSGPTSNQPQHF. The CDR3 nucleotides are TGTGCCAGCAGGTCAGGGCCTACTAGCAATCAGCCCCAGCATTTT.

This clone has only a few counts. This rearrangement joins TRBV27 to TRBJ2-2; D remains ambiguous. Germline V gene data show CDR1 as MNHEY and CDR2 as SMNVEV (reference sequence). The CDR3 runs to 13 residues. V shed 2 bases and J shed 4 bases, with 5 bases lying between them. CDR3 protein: CASSLTVTGELFF. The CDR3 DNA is TGTGCCAGCAGTTTAACAGTCACCGGGGAGCTGTTTTTT.

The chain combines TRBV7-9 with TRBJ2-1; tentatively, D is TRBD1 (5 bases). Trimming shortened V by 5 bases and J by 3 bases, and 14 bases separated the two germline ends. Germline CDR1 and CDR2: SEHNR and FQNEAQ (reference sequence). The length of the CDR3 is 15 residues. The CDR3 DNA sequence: TGTGCCAGCAGCCGAGCAGGGTCTCTCTACAATGAGCAGTTCTTC. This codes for CASSRAGSLYNEQFF. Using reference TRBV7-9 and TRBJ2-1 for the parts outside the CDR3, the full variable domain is DTGVSQNPRHKITKRGQNVTFRCDPISEHNRLYWYRQTLGQGPEFLTYFQNEAQLEKSRLLSDRFSAERPKGSFSTLEIQRTEQGDSAMYLCASSRAGSLYNEQFFGPGTRLTVL.

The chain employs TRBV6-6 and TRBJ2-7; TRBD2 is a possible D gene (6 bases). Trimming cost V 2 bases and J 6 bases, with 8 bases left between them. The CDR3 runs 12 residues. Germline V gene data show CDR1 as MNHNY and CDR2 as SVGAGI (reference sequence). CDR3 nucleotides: TGTGCCAGCAGTTACCAGGAGGGCGAGCAGTACTTC. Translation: CASSYQEGEQYF.

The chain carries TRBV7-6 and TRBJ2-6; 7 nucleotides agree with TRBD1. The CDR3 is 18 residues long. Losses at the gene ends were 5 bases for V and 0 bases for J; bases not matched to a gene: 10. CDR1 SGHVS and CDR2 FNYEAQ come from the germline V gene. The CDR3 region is CASSRTPGQPSGANVLTF. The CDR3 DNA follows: TGTGCCAGCAGCCGTACCCCGGGACAGCCCTCTGGGGCCAACGTCCTGACTTTC.

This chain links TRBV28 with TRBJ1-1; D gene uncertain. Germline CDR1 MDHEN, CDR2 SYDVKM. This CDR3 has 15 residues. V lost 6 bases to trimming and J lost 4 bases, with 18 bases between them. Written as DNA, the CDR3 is TGTGCCAGCAGCCGACTCTCGATCACCGGCACTGAAGCTTTCTTT. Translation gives CASSRLSITGTEAFF.

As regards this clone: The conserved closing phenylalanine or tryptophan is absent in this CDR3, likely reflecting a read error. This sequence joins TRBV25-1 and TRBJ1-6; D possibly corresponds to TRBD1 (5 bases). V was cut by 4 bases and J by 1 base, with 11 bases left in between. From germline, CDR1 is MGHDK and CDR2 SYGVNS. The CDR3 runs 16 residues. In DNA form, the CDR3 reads TGTGCCAGCAGTGCGCAGGGAACGTCCTATAATTCACCCCTCCACCTT. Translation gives CASSAQGTSYNSPLHL.

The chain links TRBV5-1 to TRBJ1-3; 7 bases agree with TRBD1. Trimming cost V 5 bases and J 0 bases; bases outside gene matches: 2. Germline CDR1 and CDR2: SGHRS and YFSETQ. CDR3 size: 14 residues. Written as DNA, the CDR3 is TGCGCCAGCAGGGACAGGAGCTCTGGAAACACCATATATTTT. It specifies CASRDRSSGNTIYF.

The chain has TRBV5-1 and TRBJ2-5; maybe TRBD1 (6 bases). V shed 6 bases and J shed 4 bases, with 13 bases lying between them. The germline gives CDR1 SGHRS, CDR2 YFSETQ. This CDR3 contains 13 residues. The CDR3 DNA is TGCGCCAGCAACCAAGGGGGTCGAGAGACCCAGTACTTC. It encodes CASNQGGRETQYF.

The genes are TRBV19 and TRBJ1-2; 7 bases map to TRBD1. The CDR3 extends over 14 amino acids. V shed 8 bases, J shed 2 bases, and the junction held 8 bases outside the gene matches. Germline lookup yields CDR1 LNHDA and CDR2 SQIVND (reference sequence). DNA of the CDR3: TGTGCCAGTGAGGACAGGAGCTTAAACTATGGCTACACCTTC. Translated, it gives CASEDRSLNYGYTF.